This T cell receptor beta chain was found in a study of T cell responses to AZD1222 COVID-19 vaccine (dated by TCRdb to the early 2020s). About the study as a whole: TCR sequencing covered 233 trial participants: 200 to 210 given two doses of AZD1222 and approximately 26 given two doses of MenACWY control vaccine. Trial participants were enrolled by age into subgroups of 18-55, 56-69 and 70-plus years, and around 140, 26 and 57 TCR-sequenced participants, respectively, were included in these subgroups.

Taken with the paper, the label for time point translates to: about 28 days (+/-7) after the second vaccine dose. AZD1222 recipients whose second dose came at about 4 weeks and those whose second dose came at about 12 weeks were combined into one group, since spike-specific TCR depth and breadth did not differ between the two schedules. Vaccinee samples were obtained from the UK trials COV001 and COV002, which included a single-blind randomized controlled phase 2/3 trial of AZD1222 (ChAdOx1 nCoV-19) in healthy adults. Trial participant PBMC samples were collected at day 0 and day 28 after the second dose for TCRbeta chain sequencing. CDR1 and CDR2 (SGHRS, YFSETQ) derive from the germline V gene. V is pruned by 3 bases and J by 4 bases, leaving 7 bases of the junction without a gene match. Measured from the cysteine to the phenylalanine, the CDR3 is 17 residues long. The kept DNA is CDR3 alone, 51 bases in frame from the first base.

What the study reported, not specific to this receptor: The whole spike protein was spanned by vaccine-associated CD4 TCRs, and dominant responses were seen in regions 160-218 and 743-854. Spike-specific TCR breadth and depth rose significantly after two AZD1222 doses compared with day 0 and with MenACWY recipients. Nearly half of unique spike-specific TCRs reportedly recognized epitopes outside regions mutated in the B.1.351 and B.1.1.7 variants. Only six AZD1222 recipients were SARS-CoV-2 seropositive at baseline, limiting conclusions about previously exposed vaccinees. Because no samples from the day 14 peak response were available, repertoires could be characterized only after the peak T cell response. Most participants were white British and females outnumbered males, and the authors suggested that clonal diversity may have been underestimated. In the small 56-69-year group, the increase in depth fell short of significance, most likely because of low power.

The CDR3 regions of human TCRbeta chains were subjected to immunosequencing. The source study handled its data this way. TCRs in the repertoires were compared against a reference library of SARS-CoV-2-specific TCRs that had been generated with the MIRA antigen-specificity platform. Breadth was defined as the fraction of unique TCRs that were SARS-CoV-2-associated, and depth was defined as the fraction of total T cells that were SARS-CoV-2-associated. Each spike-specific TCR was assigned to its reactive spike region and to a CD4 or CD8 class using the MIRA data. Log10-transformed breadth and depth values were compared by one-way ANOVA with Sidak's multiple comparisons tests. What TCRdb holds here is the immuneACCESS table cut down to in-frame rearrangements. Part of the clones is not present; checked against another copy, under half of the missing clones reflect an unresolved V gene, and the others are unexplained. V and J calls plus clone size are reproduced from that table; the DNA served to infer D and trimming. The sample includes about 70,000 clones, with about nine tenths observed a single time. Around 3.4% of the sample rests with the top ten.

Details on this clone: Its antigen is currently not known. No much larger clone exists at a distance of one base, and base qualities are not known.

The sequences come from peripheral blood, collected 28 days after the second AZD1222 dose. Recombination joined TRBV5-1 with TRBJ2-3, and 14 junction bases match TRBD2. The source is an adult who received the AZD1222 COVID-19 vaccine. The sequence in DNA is TGCGCCAGCAGCTGGGGACTAGCGGGAGTGTCCGCAGATACGCAGTATTTT. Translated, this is CASSWGLAGVSADTQYF.